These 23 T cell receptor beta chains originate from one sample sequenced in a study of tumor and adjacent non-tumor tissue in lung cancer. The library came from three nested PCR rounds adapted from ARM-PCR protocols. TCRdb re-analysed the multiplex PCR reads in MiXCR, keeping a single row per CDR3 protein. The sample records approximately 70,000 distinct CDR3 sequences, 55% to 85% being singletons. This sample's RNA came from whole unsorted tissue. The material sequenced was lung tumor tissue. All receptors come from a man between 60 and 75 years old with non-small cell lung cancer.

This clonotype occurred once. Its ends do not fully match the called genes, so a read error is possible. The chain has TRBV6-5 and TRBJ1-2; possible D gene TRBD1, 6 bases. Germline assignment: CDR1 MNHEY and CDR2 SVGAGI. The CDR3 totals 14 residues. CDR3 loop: CASSPQGPNYGYTF. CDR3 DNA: TGTGCCAGCAGTCCACAGGGACCTAACTATGGGTACACCTTC.

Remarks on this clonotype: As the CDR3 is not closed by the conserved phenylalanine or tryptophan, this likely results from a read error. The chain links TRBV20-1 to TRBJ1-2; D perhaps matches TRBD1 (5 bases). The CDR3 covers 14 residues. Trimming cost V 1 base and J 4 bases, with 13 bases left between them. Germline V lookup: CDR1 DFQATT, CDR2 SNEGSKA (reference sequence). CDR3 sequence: CSARGGMDTYGYTL. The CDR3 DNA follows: TGCAGTGCTAGAGGGGGGATGGACACCTATGGCTACACCTTG.

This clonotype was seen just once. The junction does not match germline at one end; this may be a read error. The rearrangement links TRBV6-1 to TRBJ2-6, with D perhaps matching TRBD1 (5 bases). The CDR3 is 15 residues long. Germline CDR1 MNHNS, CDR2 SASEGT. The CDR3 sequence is CASSEGISGAKVLTF. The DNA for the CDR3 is TGTGCCAGCAGTGAGGGCATCTCTGGGGCCAAGGTCCTGACTTTC.

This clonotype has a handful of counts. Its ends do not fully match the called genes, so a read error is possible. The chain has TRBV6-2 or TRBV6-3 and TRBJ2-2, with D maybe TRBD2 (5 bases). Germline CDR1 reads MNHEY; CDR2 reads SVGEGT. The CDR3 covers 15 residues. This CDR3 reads CANSSSGRNTGELFF. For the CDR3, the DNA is TGTGCCAACAGTTCAAGCGGAAGAAACACCGGGGAGCTGTTTTTT.

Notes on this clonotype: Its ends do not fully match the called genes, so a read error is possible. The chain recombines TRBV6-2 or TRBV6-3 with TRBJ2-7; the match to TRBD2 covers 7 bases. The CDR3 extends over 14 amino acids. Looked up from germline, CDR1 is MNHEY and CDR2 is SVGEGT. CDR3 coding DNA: TGTGCCAGCAGTTGTGCTGGACTAGGGAGCGTGCAGTACTTT. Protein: CASSCAGLGSVQYF.

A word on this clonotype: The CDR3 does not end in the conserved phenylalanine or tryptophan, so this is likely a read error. CDR3 DNA sequence: TGCACCGTTGAAGAGGGGGGAAACACCGGGGAGCTGTTTTCT. Amino acid sequence: CTVEEGGNTGELFS. V and J are TRBV29-1 and TRBJ2-2, with D perhaps given as TRBD1 or TRBD2 (6 bases each). The CDR3 is 14 residues long. The germline V gene has CDR1 SQVTM and CDR2 ANQGSEA.

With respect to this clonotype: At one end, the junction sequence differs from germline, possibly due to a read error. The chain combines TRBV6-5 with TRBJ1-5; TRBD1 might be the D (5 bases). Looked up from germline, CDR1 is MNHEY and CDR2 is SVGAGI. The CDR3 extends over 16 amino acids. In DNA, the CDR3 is TGTGCCAACAGTCGAACGGGACCGCGTGGCAATCAGCCCCAGCATTTT. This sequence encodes CANSRTGPRGNQPQHF.

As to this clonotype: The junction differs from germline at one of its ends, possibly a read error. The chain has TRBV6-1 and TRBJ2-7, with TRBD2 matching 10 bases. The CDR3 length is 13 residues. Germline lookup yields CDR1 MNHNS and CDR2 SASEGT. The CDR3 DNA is TGTGCCAGCACTACTAGCGGGAACTACGAGCGGTACTTC. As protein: CASTTSGNYERYF.

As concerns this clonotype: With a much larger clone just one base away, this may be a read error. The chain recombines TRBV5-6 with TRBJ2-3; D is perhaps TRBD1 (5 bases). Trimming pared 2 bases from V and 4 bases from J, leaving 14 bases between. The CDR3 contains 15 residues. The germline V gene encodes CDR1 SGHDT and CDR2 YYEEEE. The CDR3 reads CASSFRHGAADTQYF. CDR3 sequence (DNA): TGTGCCAGCAGCTTTCGACATGGGGCTGCAGATACGCAGTATTTT.

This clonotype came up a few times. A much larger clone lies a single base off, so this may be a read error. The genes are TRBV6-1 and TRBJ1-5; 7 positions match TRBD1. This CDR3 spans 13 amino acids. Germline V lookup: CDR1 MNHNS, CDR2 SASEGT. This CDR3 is CASSQLRPGQLSF. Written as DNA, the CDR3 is TGTGCCAGCAGCCAACTTCGCCCGGGACAGTTGAGCTTT.

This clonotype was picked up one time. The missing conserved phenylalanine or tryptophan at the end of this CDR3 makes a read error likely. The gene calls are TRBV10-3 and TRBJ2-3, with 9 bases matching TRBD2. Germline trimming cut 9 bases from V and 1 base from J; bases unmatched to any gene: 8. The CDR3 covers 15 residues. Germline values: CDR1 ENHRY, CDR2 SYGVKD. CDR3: CAIGEWTSGTDTQYS. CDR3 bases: TGTGCCATAGGTGAGTGGACTAGCGGCACAGATACGCAGTATTCT.

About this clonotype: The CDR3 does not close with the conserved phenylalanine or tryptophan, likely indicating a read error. The CDR3 region has the DNA TGTACCAGCGGGGGACAGAGGAACACTGAAGCTTTCCTT. This sequence encodes CTSGGQRNTEAFL. The chain recombines TRBV5-4 with TRBJ1-1; 7 nucleotides match TRBD1. The CDR3 runs to 13 residues. Germline CDR1 reads SGHNT; CDR2 reads YYREEE (reference sequence).

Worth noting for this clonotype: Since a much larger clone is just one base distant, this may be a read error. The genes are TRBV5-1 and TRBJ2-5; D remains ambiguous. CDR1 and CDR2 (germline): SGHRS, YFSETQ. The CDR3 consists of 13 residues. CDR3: CVSSSLYQETQYF. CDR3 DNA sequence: TGCGTCAGCAGCTCACTGTACCAAGAGACCCAGTACTTC.

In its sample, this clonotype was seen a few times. CDR3 sequence reads: CASNLAGSTSDEQYF. CDR3 bases: TGCGCCAGCAACCTAGCGGGCTCCACTTCCGACGAGCAGTACTTC. The chain couples TRBV5-1 to TRBJ2-7; the match to TRBD2 covers 8 bases. Trimming at V came to 6 bases and at J to 5 bases, leaving 13 bases not matched to a gene. This CDR3 comprises 15 residues. Germline V CDR1 and CDR2: SGHRS, YFSETQ.

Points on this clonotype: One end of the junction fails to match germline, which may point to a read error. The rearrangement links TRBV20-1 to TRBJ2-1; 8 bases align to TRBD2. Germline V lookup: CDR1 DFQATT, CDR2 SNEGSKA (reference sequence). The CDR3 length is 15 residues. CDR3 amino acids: CNARVRAGACNERFF. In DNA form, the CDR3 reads TGCAATGCTAGAGTTAGAGCGGGAGCCTGCAATGAGCGGTTCTTC.

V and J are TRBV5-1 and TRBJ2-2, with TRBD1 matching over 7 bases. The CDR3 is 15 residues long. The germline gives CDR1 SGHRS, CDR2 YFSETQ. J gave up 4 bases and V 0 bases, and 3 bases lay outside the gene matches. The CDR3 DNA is TGCGCCAGCAGCTTGGCGGGACAGAGCACCGGGGAGCTGTTTTTT. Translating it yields CASSLAGQSTGELFF. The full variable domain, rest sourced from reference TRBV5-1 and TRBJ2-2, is KAGVTQTPRYLIKTRGQQVTLSCSPISGHRSVSWYQQTPGQGLQFLFEYFSETQRNKGNFPGRFSGRQFSNSRSEMNVSTLELGDSALYLCASSLAGQSTGELFFGEGSRLTVL.

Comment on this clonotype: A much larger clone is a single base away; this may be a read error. The CDR3 sequence is CASSFWEDGRNEQFF. The DNA for the CDR3 is TGTGCCAGCAGTTTCTGGGAGGATGGTAGGAATGAGCAGTTCTTC. The V and J genes are TRBV28 and TRBJ2-1; D possibly corresponds to TRBD2 (6 bases). The CDR3 contains 15 residues. Germline V lookup: CDR1 MDHEN, CDR2 SYDVKM. V lost 3 bases, J lost 7 bases, and 16 bases lay in between.

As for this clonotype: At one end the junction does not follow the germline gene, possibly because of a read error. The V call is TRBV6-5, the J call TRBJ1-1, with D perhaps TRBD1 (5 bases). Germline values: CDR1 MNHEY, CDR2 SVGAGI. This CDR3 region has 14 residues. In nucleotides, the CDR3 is TGTGTCAGCAGCTACCGGTTTGGGGGCACTGAAGCTTTCTTT. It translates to CVSSYRFGGTEAFF.

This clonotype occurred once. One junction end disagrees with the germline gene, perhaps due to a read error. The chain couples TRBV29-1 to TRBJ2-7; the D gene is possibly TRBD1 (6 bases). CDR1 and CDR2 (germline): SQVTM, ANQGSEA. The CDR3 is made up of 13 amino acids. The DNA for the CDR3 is TGCAGCCTTGAAGAAAGGGGGTCCTACGAGCAGTACTTC. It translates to CSLEERGSYEQYF.

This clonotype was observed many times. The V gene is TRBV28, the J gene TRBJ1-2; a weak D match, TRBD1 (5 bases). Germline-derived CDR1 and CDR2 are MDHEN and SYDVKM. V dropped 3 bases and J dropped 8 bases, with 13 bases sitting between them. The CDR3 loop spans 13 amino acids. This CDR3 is CASSFSRTIGYTF. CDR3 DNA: TGTGCCAGCAGTTTCTCCAGGACAATCGGCTACACCTTC.

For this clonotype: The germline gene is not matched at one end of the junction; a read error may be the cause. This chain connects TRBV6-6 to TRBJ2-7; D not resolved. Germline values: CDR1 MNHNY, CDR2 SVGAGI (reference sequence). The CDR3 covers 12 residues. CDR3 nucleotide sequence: TGTGCCAGCAGTTACCGGACCTACGAGCGGTACTTC. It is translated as CASSYRTYERYF.

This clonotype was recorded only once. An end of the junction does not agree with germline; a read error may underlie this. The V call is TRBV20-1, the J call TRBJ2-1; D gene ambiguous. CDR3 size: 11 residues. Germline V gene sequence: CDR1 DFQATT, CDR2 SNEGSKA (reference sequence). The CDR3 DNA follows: TGCAGTGCTCAAATCGGCCATGAGCAATTCTTC. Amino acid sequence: CSAQIGHEQFF.

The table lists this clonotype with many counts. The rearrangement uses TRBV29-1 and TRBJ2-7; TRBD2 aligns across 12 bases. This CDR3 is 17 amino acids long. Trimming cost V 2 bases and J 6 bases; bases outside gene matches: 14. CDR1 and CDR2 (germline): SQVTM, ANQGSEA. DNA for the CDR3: TGCAGCGTTGAACGGGGGGGGAGCGGACTAGCGGGAAGCGAGCAGTACTTC. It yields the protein CSVERGGSGLAGSEQYF.